This T cell receptor beta chain appears in the sequencing data of a study of cytomegalovirus exposure and HLA in healthy donors. Study conclusions and caveats: The study reported that TCR beta sequences accurately predicted HLA-A and HLA-B alleles in most subjects. TCR beta chains associated with HLA were, in a later analysis, more clonally expanded than equally common others. According to reports, the classifier identified cytomegalovirus status with high specificity and sensitivity.

Primers: 60 Vbeta forward and 13 Jbeta reverse. Here immunoSEQ multiplex PCR was the method, and the copy in TCRdb shows in-frame clones only, minus some. The sample includes 200,000 to 250,000 clones, around 80% of them seen just once. Despite likely unrecorded immune exposures, the donors were nominally healthy at the time of sampling. Notes on this clone: Antigen specificity is unknown.

Germline-derived CDR1 and CDR2 are SGHDT and YYEEEE. V was clipped by 3 bases and J by 4 bases; unmatched bases: 6. The CDR3 extends over 14 amino acids. The TCR sequence derives from a man in his forties in good health and CMV-seronegative. The sample taken for sequencing was PBMCs. The V gene is TRBV5-6, the J gene TRBJ1-2, with 7 bases fitting TRBD1. The CDR3 sequence is CASSSGTVTYGYTF. CDR3 bases: TGTGCCAGCAGCTCTGGGACAGTCACCTATGGCTACACCTTC.